One and the same sample provided the 17 T cell receptor beta chains below, sequenced in a study of OX40 agonist ivuxolimab in advanced cancers. Assay used: immunoSEQ multiplex PCR; TCRdb lists only in-frame clones, some missing. Of 43,000 or so clones detected, around 90% appear once; the ten largest clones hold around 14%. The sequences come from CD4+ or CD8+ T cells sorted from blood, collected in a trial of the OX40 agonist ivuxolimab. The source is an adult with an advanced solid tumor such as melanoma, head and neck, liver or kidney cancer.

The chain uses TRBV10-3 and TRBJ2-1; D call uncertain. The CDR3 runs 11 residues. Germline V gives CDR1 ENHRY, CDR2 SYGVKD. V was pared by 5 bases and J by 7 bases, with 6 bases between. CDR3 bases: TGTGCCATCAGTTCAGGAAATGAGCAGTTCTTC. Translated, it gives CAISSGNEQFF.

V is TRBV7-8 and J is TRBJ1-1; no reliable D call. Looked up from germline, CDR1 is SGHVS and CDR2 is FQNEAQ. V lost 7 bases, J lost 0 bases, and 12 bases lay in between. This CDR3 contains 14 residues. This chain's CDR3 is CASTLAGVNTEAFF. For the CDR3, the DNA is TGTGCCAGCACCTTGGCTGGGGTGAACACTGAAGCTTTCTTT.

CDR3 sequence: CATRIAGGPVKNIQYF. CDR3 coding DNA: TGTGCCACCAGAATAGCGGGAGGGCCCGTCAAAAACATTCAGTACTTC. The chain uses TRBV15 and TRBJ2-4; 11 positions agree with TRBD2. The ends lost 6 bases at V and 3 bases at J; junction bases unmatched: 7. Looked up from germline, CDR1 is LNHNV and CDR2 is YYDKDF (reference sequence). The CDR3 runs to 16 residues. Looking up the rest from reference TRBV15 and TRBJ2-4 gives the full variable domain: DAMVIQNPRYQVTQFGKPVTLSCSQTLNHNVMYWYQQKSSQAPKLLFHYYDKDFNNEADTPDNFQSRRPNTSFCFLDIRSPGLGDTAMYLCATRIAGGPVKNIQYFGAGTRLSVL.

This sequence joins TRBV27 and TRBJ2-7; D is uncertain. This CDR3 is built from 15 residues. Germline loops: CDR1 MNHEY, CDR2 SMNVEV (reference sequence). Trimming removed 0 bases from V and 3 bases from J, with 12 bases in between. The CDR3 sequence: CASSLSPGPRYEQYF. The CDR3 DNA sequence: TGTGCCAGCAGTTTATCCCCCGGGCCTCGCTACGAGCAGTACTTC.

The CDR3: CASSLDLARGNEQFF. In nucleotides, the CDR3 is TGTGCCAGCAGCCTTGACCTAGCGCGAGGGAATGAGCAGTTCTTC. The genes are TRBV9 and TRBJ2-1, with D perhaps matching TRBD2 (6 bases). There are 15 residues in the CDR3. The germline V gene encodes CDR1 SGDLS and CDR2 YYNGEE. V was trimmed by 4 bases and J by 7 bases, leaving 18 bases between them.

V gene TRBV28 combines with J gene TRBJ2-7, with a possible D match to TRBD2 (6 bases). This CDR3 has 15 amino acids. The germline V gene encodes CDR1 MDHEN and CDR2 SYDVKM. The V gene lost 3 bases and the J gene lost 3 bases, with 15 bases spanning the gap. This chain's CDR3 is CASSFVTSIVYEQYF. The CDR3 DNA reads TGTGCCAGCAGTTTCGTGACTAGTATAGTCTACGAGCAGTACTTC.

J is TRBJ2-6 and V is TRBV19; 7 nucleotides match TRBD1. With 3 bases clipped from V and 3 bases from J, the junction kept 8 bases outside the gene matches. The germline V gene has CDR1 LNHDA and CDR2 SQIVND (reference sequence). This CDR3 comprises 17 residues. The CDR3 sequence is CASSISGGSSGANVLTF. The CDR3 nucleotides read TGTGCCAGTAGTATTTCAGGGGGTTCTAGTGGGGCCAACGTCCTGACTTTC.

The J gene is TRBJ1-2, the V gene TRBV2; D not resolved. V gave up 4 bases and J gave up 8 bases, with 14 bases separating them. This CDR3 spans 13 amino acids. The germline V gene has CDR1 SNHLY and CDR2 FYNNEI. CDR3 loop: CASSVESAMGYTF. In nucleotides, the CDR3 is TGTGCCAGCAGTGTCGAGTCCGCCATGGGCTACACCTTC.

This chain's CDR3 is CASSLVGGSYNSPLHF. DNA for the CDR3: TGTGCCAGCAGCTTAGTGGGTGGCTCCTATAATTCACCCCTCCACTTT. The chain uses TRBV7-9 and TRBJ1-6; no firm D call. The CDR3 spans 16 residues. V was pared by 1 base and J by 0 bases, with 7 bases between. Germline lookup yields CDR1 SEHNR and CDR2 FQNEAQ (reference sequence). Filled out from reference TRBV7-9 and TRBJ1-6, the complete variable domain reads DTGVSQNPRHKITKRGQNVTFRCDPISEHNRLYWYRQTLGQGPEFLTYFQNEAQLEKSRLLSDRFSAERPKGSFSTLEIQRTEQGDSAMYLCASSLVGGSYNSPLHFGNGTRLTVT.

CDR3 in amino acids: CASRDVSSYNEQFF. The CDR3 DNA reads as TGTGCCAGCCGGGACGTCAGCTCCTACAATGAGCAGTTCTTC. The chain uses TRBV18 and TRBJ2-1, with D perhaps being TRBD1 or TRBD2 (5 bases each). V was pared by 8 bases and J by 0 bases, with 11 bases between. In germline, CDR1 is KGHSH, CDR2 LQKENI. The CDR3 sequence is 14 residues long.

The V and J genes are TRBV6-6 and TRBJ2-7; D is unclear. V dropped 4 bases and J dropped 9 bases, with 10 bases sitting between them. Germline V gives CDR1 MNHNY, CDR2 SVGAGI (reference sequence). The CDR3 totals 11 residues. The CDR3, as DNA: TGTGCCAGCAGTTTCACCACGGGGCAGTACTTC. It specifies CASSFTTGQYF.

The chain links TRBV19 to TRBJ2-2, with TRBD2 identical over 16 bases. Trimming took 6 bases from V and 4 from J; bases not matched to a gene: 5. The germline CDR1 and CDR2 sequences are LNHDA and SQIVND (reference sequence). This CDR3 is 17 amino acids long. In DNA, the CDR3 is TGTGCCAGTAGCGGGGGGACTAGCGGGAGGGTCACCGGGGAGCTGTTTTTT. Translating gives CASSGGTSGRVTGELFF.

The gene calls are TRBV9 and TRBJ2-7; 9 bases agree with TRBD1. The CDR3 sequence is 14 residues long. Trimming took 4 bases from V and 6 from J; bases not matched to a gene: 8. Germline V gene sequence: CDR1 SGDLS, CDR2 YYNGEE. The CDR3 spells CASSSDRGYSEQYF. The CDR3 bases are TGTGCCAGCAGCTCCGACAGGGGGTACAGCGAGCAGTACTTC.

CDR3 in amino acids: CASSIAGKSYEQYF. In nucleotides, the CDR3 is TGTGCCAGTAGTATAGCCGGGAAGTCCTACGAGCAGTACTTC. The genes are TRBV19 and TRBJ2-7, with D possibly being TRBD2 (5 bases). Trimming pared 1 base from V and 1 base from J, leaving 8 bases between. The CDR3 extends over 14 amino acids. Germline V gene lookup returns CDR1 LNHDA and CDR2 SQIVND (reference sequence).

The chain carries TRBV6-6 and TRBJ1-3; 8 nucleotides align to TRBD1. V gave up 6 bases and J gave up 8 bases; unmatched junction bases: 9. CDR1 is MNHNY and CDR2 is SVGAGI in the germline V gene (reference sequence). CDR3 length: 14 amino acids. CDR3: CASRLQGARHTIYF. The CDR3 region has the DNA TGTGCCAGCAGACTTCAGGGGGCCCGACACACCATATATTTT.

This sequence joins TRBV19 and TRBJ1-2, with D unresolved. The V end was cut by 5 bases, the J end by 8 bases, with 12 bases between. This CDR3 is built from 12 residues. Germline V lookup: CDR1 LNHDA, CDR2 SQIVND (reference sequence). This chain's CDR3 is CASSFPDRGYTF. The CDR3, as DNA: TGTGCCAGTAGTTTCCCGGATCGCGGCTACACCTTC.

V gene TRBV4-1 combines with J gene TRBJ1-2, with D possibly TRBD1 on 5 matching bases. Deletions cut 0 bases from V and 6 bases from J, with 14 bases between. Germline CDR1 reads MGHRA; CDR2 reads YSYEKL. This CDR3 is built from 15 residues. The CDR3 DNA follows: TGCGCCAGCAGCCAAGAGGCTTGGGGCGCGAATGGCTACACCTTC. Amino acids: CASSQEAWGANGYTF.